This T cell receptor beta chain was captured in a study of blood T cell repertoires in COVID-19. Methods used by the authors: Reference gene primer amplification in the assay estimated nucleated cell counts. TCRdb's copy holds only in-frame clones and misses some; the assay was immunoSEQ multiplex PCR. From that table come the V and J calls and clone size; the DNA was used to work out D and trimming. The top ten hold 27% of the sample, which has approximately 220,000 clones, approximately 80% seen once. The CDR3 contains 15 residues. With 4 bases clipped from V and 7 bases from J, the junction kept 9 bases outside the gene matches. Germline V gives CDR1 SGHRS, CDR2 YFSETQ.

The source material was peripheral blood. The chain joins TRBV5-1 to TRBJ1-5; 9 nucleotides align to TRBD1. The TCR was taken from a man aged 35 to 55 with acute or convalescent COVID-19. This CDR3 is CASSPGQGFGQPQHF. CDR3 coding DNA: TGCGCCAGCAGCCCGGGACAGGGATTTGGACAGCCCCAGCATTTT.